This is a list of T cell receptor beta chains from one sample in a study of regulatory T cells in long-lasting Graves disease. TCRdb itself ran the multiplex PCR reads through MiXCR, one entry per CDR3 protein. Seen here are fewer than 550,000 distinct CDR3 sequences, around 15% observed once, and the top ten hold about a quarter. This sample also appeared in a second study, on T cells in Graves' hyperthyroidism and ophthalmopathy.

The source was peripheral blood mononuclear cells (PBMCs), collected at new diagnosis, from a patient treated with antithyroid drugs. These receptors came from a young woman with Graves disease. CDR3s include the opening cysteine and the closing phenylalanine or tryptophan. Clone size is not always given. Where it is, it says once, few, many or a class for expanded clones.

j_gene: TRBJ2-5
abundance: many
v_gene: TRBV7-2
CDR3aa: CASSSIGSGRQETQYF

j_gene: TRBJ2-1
abundance: many
v_gene: TRBV9
CDR3aa: CASSPGDGEYNEQFF

j_gene: TRBJ2-7
abundance: -
v_gene: TRBV20-1
CDR3aa: CSARRGQGDLVSYEQYF

j_gene: TRBJ2-7
abundance: few
v_gene: TRBV7-2
CDR3aa: CASSLKRTYEQYF

j_gene: TRBJ2-1
abundance: few
v_gene: TRBV6-1
CDR3aa: CASREGGSYNEQFF

j_gene: TRBJ1-2
abundance: -
v_gene: TRBV2
CDR3aa: CASSSTAMTNYGYTF

j_gene: TRBJ2-7
abundance: few
v_gene: TRBV7-2
CDR3aa: CASSLVSGQNSYEQYF

j_gene: TRBJ2-7
abundance: -
v_gene: TRBV30
CDR3aa: CAWGLAGGSEQYF

j_gene: TRBJ2-5
abundance: many
v_gene: TRBV11-2
CDR3aa: CASSLPAEQETQYF

j_gene: TRBJ1-1
abundance: -
v_gene: TRBV10-2
CDR3aa: CASTTTGTGVTEAFF

j_gene: TRBJ2-7
abundance: few
v_gene: TRBV7-2
CDR3aa: CASSAPGASSYEQYF

j_gene: TRBJ1-1
abundance: many
v_gene: TRBV6-2/TRBV6-3
CDR3aa: CASSGMRGSTSEAFF

j_gene: TRBJ2-7
abundance: -
v_gene: TRBV6-1
CDR3aa: CASQRGSGSYEQHF

j_gene: TRBJ1-2
abundance: -
v_gene: TRBV19
CDR3aa: CASSISGRNYGYTF

j_gene: TRBJ2-2
abundance: -
v_gene: TRBV28
CDR3aa: CASSPRSGLGPGELFF

j_gene: TRBJ1-3
abundance: many
v_gene: TRBV6-1
CDR3aa: CASRSGETGNTIYF

j_gene: TRBJ1-1
abundance: -
v_gene: TRBV6-5
CDR3aa: CASSLGRQGSAFF

j_gene: TRBJ2-3
abundance: many
v_gene: TRBV5-1
CDR3aa: CASRGVVDTQYF

j_gene: TRBJ2-1
abundance: few
v_gene: TRBV12-3/TRBV12-4
CDR3aa: CASSLFGGNNEQFF

j_gene: TRBJ2-1
abundance: many
v_gene: TRBV6-1
CDR3aa: CASAESGTGDYNEQFF

j_gene: TRBJ2-7
abundance: many
v_gene: TRBV20-1
CDR3aa: CSASLSSYEQYF

j_gene: TRBJ2-1
abundance: many
v_gene: TRBV5-1
CDR3aa: CASSQNPPGPYSYNEQFF

j_gene: TRBJ2-1
abundance: few
v_gene: TRBV11-3
CDR3aa: CASSRLAGALYNEQFF

j_gene: TRBJ1-2
abundance: few
v_gene: TRBV6-1
CDR3aa: CASRLTGTAYGYTF

j_gene: TRBJ1-3
abundance: many
v_gene: TRBV3-1
CDR3aa: CASSHFGTGANTIYF